Described below is a single TCR beta chain sequence and its context. The antigen is undetermined. Primers included in the PCR were 60 Vbeta and 13 Jbeta primers. Measured with immunoSEQ multiplex PCR; TCRdb has only the in-frame clones, and not every one. The sample holds about 150,000 clones, about 80% seen once. The sample belongs to a study of cytomegalovirus exposure and HLA in healthy donors. It was healthy bone marrow donors who served as donors. The study, taken as a whole, reports: Whilst most TCR sequences proved rare, a subset of public TCRs occurred across many donors. Among donors in an Asian-associated ancestry cluster, a later analysis reportedly found fewer N-insertions than the approximately 670-donor mean. Reports indicate that TCR beta sequences accurately predicted the HLA-A and HLA-B alleles of most subjects.

Germline CDR1 reads KGHSH; CDR2 reads LQKENI. The CDR3 runs to 14 residues. Trimming removed 1 base from V and 9 bases from J; junction bases left unmatched: 9. The TCR sequence derives from a man younger than 30 in good health and CMV-seronegative. The J gene is TRBJ2-7, the V gene TRBV18; 7 bases are shared with TRBD2. Material for sequencing was PBMCs. The CDR3 DNA reads as TGTGCCAGCTCACCACAAAGGTGGGAGGGTGGGCAGTACTTC. Amino acids: CASSPQRWEGGQYF.